These 18 T cell receptor beta chains were all obtained from the same sample, sequenced in a study of cytomegalovirus exposure and HLA in healthy donors. A multiplex PCR was run with 60 Vbeta primers and 13 Jbeta primers. Only in-frame clones appear in the TCRdb table, and some are missing; sequencing was by immunoSEQ multiplex PCR. The sample has a few hundred thousand clones, around 90% seen once. The sequencing sample was made of PBMCs. The receptors here all came from a girl aged 2-9 years in good health and CMV-seronegative.

The genes are TRBV11-2 and TRBJ2-2, with D perhaps matching TRBD2 (5 bases). The germline gives CDR1 SGHAT, CDR2 FQNNGV. The CDR3 is 13 amino acids. The V and J ends lost 4 bases and 6 bases respectively, with 9 bases between them. The CDR3 spells CASSSTGAGELFF. CDR3 DNA: TGTGCCAGCAGCTCCACCGGGGCCGGGGAGCTGTTTTTT. Looking up the rest from reference TRBV11-2 and TRBJ2-2 gives the full variable domain: EAGVAQSPRYKIIEKRQSVAFWCNPISGHATLYWYQQILGQGPKLLIQFQNNGVVDDSQLPKDRFSAERLKGVDSTLKIQPAKLEDSAVYLCASSSTGAGELFFGEGSRLTVL.

The rearrangement joins TRBV2 to TRBJ1-6; perhaps TRBD1 as D (6 bases). Germline-derived CDR1 and CDR2 are SNHLY and FYNNEI. The length of the CDR3 is 15 residues. The V end was cut by 1 base, the J end by 10 bases, with 14 bases between. DNA for the CDR3: TGTGCCAGCAGTGAAGGGGACATCGGAACGTCACCCCTCCACTTT. Protein: CASSEGDIGTSPLHF. The complete variable domain, with remaining parts taken from reference TRBV2 and TRBJ1-6, reads EPEVTQTPSHQVTQMGQEVILRCVPISNHLYFYWYRQILGQKVEFLVSFYNNEISEKSEIFDDQFSVERPDGSNFTLKIRSTKLEDSAMYFCASSEGDIGTSPLHFGNGTRLTVT.

CDR3 in amino acids: CASSTGYNEQFF. Here the CDR3 DNA reads TGCGCCAGCAGCACAGGGTACAATGAGCAGTTCTTC. The V call is TRBV4-1, the J call TRBJ2-1; D perhaps matches TRBD1 (6 bases). CDR1 and CDR2 (germline): MGHRA, YSYEKL. V gave up 5 bases and J gave up 4 bases, with 6 bases separating them. CDR3 size: 12 residues.

J is TRBJ2-3 and V is TRBV14; 9 nucleotides align to TRBD1. V was clipped by 4 bases and J by 5 bases; unmatched bases: 7. Per germline, CDR1 SGHDN and CDR2 FVKESK. The CDR3 has 15 amino acids. The CDR3 loop is CASSLRTGVVDTQYF. CDR3 nucleotides: TGTGCCAGCAGCCTACGGACAGGGGTAGTAGATACGCAGTATTTT.

The chain uses TRBV6-5 and TRBJ1-2, with D tentatively TRBD1 (6 bases). V gave up 2 bases and J gave up 2 bases, with 9 bases separating them. CDR3 length: 14 amino acids. Germline V lookup: CDR1 MNHEY, CDR2 SVGAGI. In nucleotides, the CDR3 is TGTGCCAGCAGTTACGACAGGAGCAACTATGGCTACACCTTC. This gives the protein CASSYDRSNYGYTF.

V gene TRBV5-1 combines with J gene TRBJ2-3, with TRBD1 matching 9 bases. Unmatched junction bases numbered 5, after V lost 0 bases and J lost 6 bases. CDR1 and CDR2 from the germline V gene are SGHRS and YFSETQ. There are 15 residues in the CDR3. The CDR3 is CASSLAGTGMDTQYF. The CDR3 region has the DNA TGCGCCAGCAGCTTGGCCGGGACAGGGATGGATACGCAGTATTTT.

The genes are TRBV29-1 and TRBJ2-1; 7 bases map to TRBD1. Germline CDR1 is SQVTM and CDR2 is ANQGSEA. There are 14 residues in the CDR3. Trimming cost V 6 bases and J 5 bases; bases outside gene matches: 10. The chain's CDR3 is CSVHTGTVHNEQFF. The CDR3 DNA sequence: TGCAGCGTACACACCGGGACAGTTCACAATGAGCAGTTCTTC.

As DNA, the CDR3 is TGTGCCAGCTCACCACCGGGGGGTGACACTGAAGCTTTCTTT. It yields the protein CASSPPGGDTEAFF. This sequence joins TRBV18 and TRBJ1-1, with D possibly TRBD1 on 5 matching bases. The CDR3 loop spans 14 amino acids. CDR1 is KGHSH, CDR2 LQKENI, per germline. V was clipped by 0 bases and J by 3 bases, with 8 bases between them.

The CDR3 is CASGGLRQGRYNTEAFF. For the CDR3, the DNA is TGTGCCAGCGGGGGATTGCGACAGGGGCGATATAACACTGAAGCTTTCTTT. V and J are TRBV7-2 and TRBJ1-1; TRBD1 matches 8 bases. V lost 8 bases and J lost 2; bases outside the gene matches: 16. The CDR3 is 17 amino acids. Germline loops: CDR1 SGHTA, CDR2 FQGNSA.

The V gene is TRBV5-6, the J gene TRBJ2-7, with D perhaps matching TRBD2 (6 bases). There are 13 residues in the CDR3. Trimming took off 0 bases at V and 5 bases at J, with 9 bases between the two ends. Looked up from germline, CDR1 is SGHDT and CDR2 is YYEEEE. CDR3 residues: CASSLVRGDEQYF. CDR3 nucleotides: TGTGCCAGCAGCTTGGTGCGGGGCGACGAGCAGTACTTC.

V gene TRBV28 combines with J gene TRBJ1-1; 9 positions agree with TRBD1. CDR1 is MDHEN and CDR2 is SYDVKM in the germline V gene. The CDR3 is made up of 16 amino acids. Trimming removed 5 bases from V and 0 bases from J; junction bases left unmatched: 7. CDR3 bases: TGTGCCAGCAGTCTAAACAGGGGGCGTTTGAACACTGAAGCTTTCTTT. Translated: CASSLNRGRLNTEAFF.

The CDR3 sequence is CASSLVSSNQPQHF. CDR3 coding DNA: TGTGCCAGCAGCTTAGTATCTAGCAATCAGCCCCAGCATTTT. The rearrangement links TRBV7-8 to TRBJ1-5, with D unclear. CDR1 SGHVS and CDR2 FQNEAQ come from the germline V gene. V lost 1 base and J lost 0, with 4 bases in between. The CDR3 contains 14 residues. The full variable domain, completed using reference TRBV7-8 and TRBJ1-5, is GAGVSQSPRYKVAKRGQDVALRCDPISGHVSLFWYQQALGQGPEFLTYFQNEAQLDKSGLPSDRFFAERPEGSVSTLKIQRTQQEDSAVYLCASSLVSSNQPQHFGDGTRLSIL.

The chain is built from TRBV6-1 and TRBJ2-7; the match to TRBD2 covers 7 bases. J lost 4 bases, V lost 0 bases, and 6 bases had no gene match. CDR1 and CDR2 (germline): MNHNS, SASEGT. The CDR3 is made up of 15 amino acids. This chain's CDR3 is CASSEAWAGAYEQYF. The CDR3, as DNA: TGTGCCAGCAGTGAAGCGTGGGCGGGAGCTTACGAGCAGTACTTC.

CDR3 region: CASSPEGNDYYEQYF. The DNA for the CDR3 is TGTGCCAGCAGCCCCGAGGGCAATGATTACTACGAGCAGTACTTC. The chain links TRBV5-6 to TRBJ2-7, with D perhaps TRBD2 (5 bases). Trimming pared 4 bases from V and 3 bases from J, leaving 17 bases between. The germline CDR1 and CDR2 sequences are SGHDT and YYEEEE. This CDR3 has 15 residues.

The chain's CDR3 is CSVGGQDNSYEQYF. Written as DNA, the CDR3 is TGCAGCGTCGGGGGACAGGACAACTCCTACGAGCAGTACTTC. The V and J genes are TRBV29-1 and TRBJ2-7; 8 positions match TRBD1. CDR3 length: 14 residues. Germline assignment: CDR1 SQVTM and CDR2 ANQGSEA. With 6 bases clipped from V and 0 bases from J, the junction kept 7 bases outside the gene matches.

This chain links TRBV7-9 with TRBJ2-1; D perhaps matches TRBD2 (6 bases). Per the germline V gene, CDR1 is SEHNR and CDR2 is FQNEAQ (reference sequence). The length of the CDR3 is 14 residues. V was cut by 6 bases and J by 8 bases, with 17 bases left in between. The CDR3 reads CASRLGGEGDEQFF. DNA for the CDR3: TGTGCCAGCAGACTGGGGGGAGAAGGAGATGAGCAGTTCTTC.

The J gene is TRBJ2-1, the V gene TRBV7-3; 8 bases are shared with TRBD2. The junction had 11 bases not matched to a gene; V was cut back by 5 bases and J by 8 bases. CDR1 is SGHTA, CDR2 FQGTGA, per germline. The CDR3 is 15 amino acids. The DNA of the CDR3 is TGTGCCAGCAGCGATAACGGGGGGGCCTCCGATGAGCAGTTCTTC. It encodes CASSDNGGASDEQFF.

About this clone: A read error may produce the germline difference seen at one junction end. The chain employs TRBV7-7 and TRBJ2-2, with 8 bases fitting TRBD1. Germline V lookup: CDR1 SSHAT, CDR2 FNYEAQ (reference sequence). The CDR3 consists of 14 residues. CDR3 DNA: TGTGCTAGCAGCTTAGACAGGGGCACCGGGGAGCTGTTTTTT. Translated, it gives CASSLDRGTGELFF.